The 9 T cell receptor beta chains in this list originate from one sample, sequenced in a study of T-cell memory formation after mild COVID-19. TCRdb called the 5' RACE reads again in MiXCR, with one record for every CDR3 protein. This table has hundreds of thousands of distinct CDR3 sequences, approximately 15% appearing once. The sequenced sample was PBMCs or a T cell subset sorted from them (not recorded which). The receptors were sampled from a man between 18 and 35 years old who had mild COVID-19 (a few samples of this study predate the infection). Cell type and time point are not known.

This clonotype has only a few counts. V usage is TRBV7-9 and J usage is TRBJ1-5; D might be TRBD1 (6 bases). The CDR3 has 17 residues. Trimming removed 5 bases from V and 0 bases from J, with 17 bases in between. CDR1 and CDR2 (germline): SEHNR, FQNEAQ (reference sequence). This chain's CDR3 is CASSHGQGTYSNQPQHF. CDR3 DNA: TGTGCCAGCAGCCATGGGCAGGGGACCTATAGCAATCAGCCCCAGCATTTT.

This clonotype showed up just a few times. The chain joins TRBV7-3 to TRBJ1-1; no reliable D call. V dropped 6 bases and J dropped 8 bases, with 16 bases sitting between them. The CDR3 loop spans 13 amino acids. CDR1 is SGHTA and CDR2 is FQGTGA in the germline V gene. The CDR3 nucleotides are TGTGCCAGCAGAGCTTACCCGGGGAAGGAAGCTTTCTTT. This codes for CASRAYPGKEAFF.

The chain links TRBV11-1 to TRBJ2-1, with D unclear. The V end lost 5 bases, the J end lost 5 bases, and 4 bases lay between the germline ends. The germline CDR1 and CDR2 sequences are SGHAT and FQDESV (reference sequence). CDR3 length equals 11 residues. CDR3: CASSPDNEQFF. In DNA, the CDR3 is TGTGCCAGCAGCCCAGACAATGAGCAGTTCTTC.

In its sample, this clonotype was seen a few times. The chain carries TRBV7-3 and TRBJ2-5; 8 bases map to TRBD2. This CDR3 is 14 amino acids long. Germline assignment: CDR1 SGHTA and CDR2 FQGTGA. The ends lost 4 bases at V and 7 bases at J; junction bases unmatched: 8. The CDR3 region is CASSSPGGVGTQYF. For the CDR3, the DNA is TGTGCCAGCAGCTCCCCGGGGGGGGTTGGGACCCAGTACTTC.

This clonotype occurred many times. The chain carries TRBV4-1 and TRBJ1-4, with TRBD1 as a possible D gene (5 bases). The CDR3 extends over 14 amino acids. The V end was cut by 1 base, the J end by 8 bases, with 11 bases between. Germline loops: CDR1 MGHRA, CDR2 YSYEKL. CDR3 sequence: CASSQVQGEEKLFF. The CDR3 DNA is TGCGCCAGCAGCCAAGTTCAAGGGGAGGAAAAACTGTTTTTT.

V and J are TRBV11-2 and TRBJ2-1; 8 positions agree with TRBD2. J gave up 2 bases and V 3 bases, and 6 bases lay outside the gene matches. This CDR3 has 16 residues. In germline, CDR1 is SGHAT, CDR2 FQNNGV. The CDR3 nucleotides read TGTGCCAGCAGCTTCTTAGCGGGGAGCACCTACAATGAGCAGTTCTTC. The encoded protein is CASSFLAGSTYNEQFF.

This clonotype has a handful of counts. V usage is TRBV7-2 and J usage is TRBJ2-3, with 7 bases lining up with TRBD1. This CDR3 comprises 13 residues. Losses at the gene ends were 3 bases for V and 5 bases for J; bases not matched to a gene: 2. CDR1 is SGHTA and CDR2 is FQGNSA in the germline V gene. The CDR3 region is CASSFQGVDTQYF. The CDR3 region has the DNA TGTGCCAGCAGCTTCCAGGGGGTAGATACGCAGTATTTT.

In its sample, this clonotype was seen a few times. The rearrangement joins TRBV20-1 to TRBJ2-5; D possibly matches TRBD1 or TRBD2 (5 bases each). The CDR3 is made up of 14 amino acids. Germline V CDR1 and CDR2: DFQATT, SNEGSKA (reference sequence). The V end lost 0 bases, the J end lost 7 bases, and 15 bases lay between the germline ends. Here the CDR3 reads CSARDHKGTGTQYF. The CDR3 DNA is TGCAGTGCTAGAGATCATAAAGGGACCGGGACCCAGTACTTC.

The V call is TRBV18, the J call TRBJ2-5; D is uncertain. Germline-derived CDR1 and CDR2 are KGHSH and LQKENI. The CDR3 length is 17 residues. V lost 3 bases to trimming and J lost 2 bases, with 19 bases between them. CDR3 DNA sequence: TGTGCCAGCTCACCCCGCGGCCTCGGTGAACTACAAGAGACCCAGTACTTC. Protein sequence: CASSPRGLGELQETQYF.